This T cell receptor beta chain was sequenced for a study of CD8+ T cells in alopecia areata. Extracted RNA was reverse transcribed, and the resulting cDNA served as sequencing template. The method was immunoSEQ multiplex PCR; TCRdb's version includes in-frame clones alone and lacks a portion of them. This sample has about 150,000 clones, with about nine tenths found just once. This CDR3 spans 15 amino acids. The V gene's germline CDR1 is ENHRY and CDR2 SYGVKD. A single count supports this clone. The junction differs from germline at one of its ends, possibly a read error. The material sequenced was CD8+ T cells sorted from blood, taken at week 0. The V and J genes are TRBV10-3 and TRBJ2-7; D may be TRBD2 (5 bases). This sequence originates from a human donor with alopecia areata. Here the CDR3 reads CASSDPIGKGYEQYF. The CDR3 bases are TGTGCCAGCAGTGATCCAATCGGGAAGGGCTACGAGCAGTACTTC.